This T cell receptor (beta chain) originates from a study of T cell changes during pregnancy in multiple sclerosis (dated by TCRdb to the late 2010s). In the study overall: The study examined how the T cell repertoire changed over the course of pregnancy in women with multiple sclerosis.

The germline V gene provides CDR1 ENHRY and CDR2 SYGVKD. Deletion took 4 bases off V and 5 bases off J, with a span of 9 bases between the germline ends. There are 12 amino acids in the CDR3, from cysteine to phenylalanine inclusive. The CDR3 DNA has 36 bases and is translated from base 1. A word on this clone: No antigen is known for it. Nothing much larger sits one base from this clone, and base qualities are not available.

Library creation used the immunoSEQ multiplex PCR assay. Entries here come from immuneACCESS through TCRdb and include only in-frame sequences with V and J called. Some clones fail to appear in such tables; in the studies checked, an unresolved V gene covers under half of the shortfall, and the cause of the remainder is unknown. Present in this sample are approximately 68,000 clones, roughly 90% of which were seen just once. Approximately 1.4% of the sample rests with the top ten. This chain joins TRBV10-3 to TRBJ2-7; TRBD1 is possibly the D segment (5 matching bases). Sequenced here: peripheral blood, sampled in the second trimester of pregnancy. This TCR came from a female donor with multiple sclerosis, enrolled in a pregnancy study. The base sequence is TGTGCCATCAGTGTAAGCAGGGACGAGCAGTACTTC. Its product reads: CAISVSRDEQYF.